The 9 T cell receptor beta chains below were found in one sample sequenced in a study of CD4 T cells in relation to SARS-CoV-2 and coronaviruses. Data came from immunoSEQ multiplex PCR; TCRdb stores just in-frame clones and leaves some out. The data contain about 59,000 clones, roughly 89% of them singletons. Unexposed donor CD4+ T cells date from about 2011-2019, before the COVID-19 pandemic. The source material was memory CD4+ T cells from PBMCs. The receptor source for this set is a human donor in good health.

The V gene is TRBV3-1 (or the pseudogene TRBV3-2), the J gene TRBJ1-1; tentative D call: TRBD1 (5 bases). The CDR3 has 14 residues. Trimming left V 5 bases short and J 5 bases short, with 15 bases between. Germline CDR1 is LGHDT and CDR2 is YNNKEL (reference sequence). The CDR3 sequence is CASSNGLGGTEAFF. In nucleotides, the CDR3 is TGTGCCAGCAGCAACGGACTGGGGGGGACTGAAGCTTTCTTT.

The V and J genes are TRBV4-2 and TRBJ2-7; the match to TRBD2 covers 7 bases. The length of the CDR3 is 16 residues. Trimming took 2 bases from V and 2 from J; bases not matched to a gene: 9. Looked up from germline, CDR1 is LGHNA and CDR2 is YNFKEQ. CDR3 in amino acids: CASSQTAGTNTYEQYF. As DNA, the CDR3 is TGTGCCAGCAGCCAAACCGCCGGGACTAATACCTACGAGCAGTACTTC.

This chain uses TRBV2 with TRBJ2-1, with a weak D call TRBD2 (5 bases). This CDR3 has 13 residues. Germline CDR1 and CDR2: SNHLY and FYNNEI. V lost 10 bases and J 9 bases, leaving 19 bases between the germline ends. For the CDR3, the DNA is TGTGCCAACCAAGGACTCAGCCCGGGTGAGCAGTTCTTC. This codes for CANQGLSPGEQFF.

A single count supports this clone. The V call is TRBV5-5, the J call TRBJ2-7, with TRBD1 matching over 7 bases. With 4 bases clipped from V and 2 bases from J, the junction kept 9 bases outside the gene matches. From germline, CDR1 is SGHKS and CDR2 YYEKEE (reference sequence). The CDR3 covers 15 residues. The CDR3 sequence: CASSGQVTEAYEQYF. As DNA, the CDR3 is TGTGCCAGCAGCGGACAGGTTACAGAAGCCTACGAGCAGTACTTC.

The DNA for the CDR3 is TGTGCCAGCACCCAAAGGGCAGGGGGGACAGATACGCAGTATTTT. It translates to CASTQRAGGTDTQYF. This chain connects TRBV2 to TRBJ2-3; weak D call: TRBD1 (7 bases). Germline values: CDR1 SNHLY, CDR2 FYNNEI. V lost 7 bases and J lost 3, with 17 bases in between. CDR3 size: 15 residues.

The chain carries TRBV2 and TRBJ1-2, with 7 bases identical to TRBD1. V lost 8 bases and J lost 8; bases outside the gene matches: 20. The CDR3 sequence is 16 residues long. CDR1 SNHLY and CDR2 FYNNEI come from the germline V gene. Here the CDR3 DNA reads TGTGCCAGCCTCCCGAGAAAAACAGGGGTGTTGGGAGGCTACACCTTC. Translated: CASLPRKTGVLGGYTF.

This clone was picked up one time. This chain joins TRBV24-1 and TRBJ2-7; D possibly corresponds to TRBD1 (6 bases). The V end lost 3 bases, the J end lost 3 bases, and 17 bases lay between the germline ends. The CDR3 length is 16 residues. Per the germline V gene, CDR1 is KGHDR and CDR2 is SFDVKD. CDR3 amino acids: CATSDTGPGRDYEQYF. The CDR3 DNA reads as TGTGCCACCAGTGATACAGGGCCCGGAAGAGACTACGAGCAGTACTTC.

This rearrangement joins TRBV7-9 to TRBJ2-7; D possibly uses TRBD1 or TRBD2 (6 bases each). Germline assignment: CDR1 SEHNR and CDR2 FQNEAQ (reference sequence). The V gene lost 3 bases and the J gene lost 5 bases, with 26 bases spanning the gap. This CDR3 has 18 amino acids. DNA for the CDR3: TGTGCCAGCAGCTTGCCCCTGGATAGGGGGGTCCTTAGGGACGAGCAGTACTTC. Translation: CASSLPLDRGVLRDEQYF.

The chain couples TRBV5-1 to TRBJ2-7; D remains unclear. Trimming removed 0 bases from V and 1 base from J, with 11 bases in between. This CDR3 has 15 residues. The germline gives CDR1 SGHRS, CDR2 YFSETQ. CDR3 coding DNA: TGCGCCAGCAGCTTGGAACATGCAGGATCCTACGAGCAGTACTTC. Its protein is CASSLEHAGSYEQYF.